Sequencing of this T cell receptor beta chain was carried out in a study of cytomegalovirus exposure and HLA in healthy donors. CDR1 SGHDN and CDR2 FVKESK come from the germline V gene. This CDR3 spans 16 amino acids. Trimming cost V 4 bases and J 5 bases; bases outside gene matches: 12. It was with 60 Vbeta and 13 Jbeta primers that the PCR ran. Here immunoSEQ multiplex PCR was the method, and the copy in TCRdb shows in-frame clones only, minus some. Among 150,000 to 200,000 clones listed, about 80% were seen once. Sequenced material: PBMCs. This sequence was found in a man aged 25-40 years in good health and CMV-seronegative. The chain combines TRBV14 with TRBJ1-1, with 8 bases identical to TRBD1. The CDR3 reads CASSLSWTGPFTEAFF. In DNA form, the CDR3 reads TGTGCCAGCAGCCTATCTTGGACAGGGCCATTTACTGAAGCTTTCTTT.